This T cell receptor beta chain was profiled in a study of blood T cell repertoires in COVID-19. The V and J ends lost 6 bases and 4 bases respectively, with 13 bases between them. Germline CDR1 is SNHLY and CDR2 is FYNNEI. The CDR3 is made up of 14 amino acids. Clones were sequenced by immunoSEQ multiplex PCR, and TCRdb holds only the in-frame ones, with some missing. The sample yields 130,000 to 150,000 clones, approximately 83% seen once. The chain has TRBV2 and TRBJ1-5; D perhaps matches TRBD1 (6 bases). The specimen sequenced was peripheral blood. The receptor's source is a woman aged 55-70 years with COVID-19, enrolled during active disease. The DNA of the CDR3 is TGTGCCAGCAGAGTGCGGACAGCTAATCAGCCCCAGCATTTT. The encoded protein is CASRVRTANQPQHF.